This T cell receptor (beta chain) was found in a study of blood T cell repertoires in COVID-19. Turning to the study itself: Samples representing acute and convalescent COVID-19 were sourced from the United States, Italy and Spain. PBMCs, B-cell-depleted T cells, or T cells were the source of the cDNA or gDNA that made up the material.

The CDR3 runs 15 residues. Germline CDR1 reads MNHEY; CDR2 reads SMNVEV (reference sequence). Trimming took 0 bases from V and 2 from J, leaving 10 bases between them. Original processing notes: Reference gene primer amplification gave estimated nucleated cell counts. The assay was immunoSEQ multiplex PCR, and TCRdb's table has in-frame clones only and misses some. The V and J calls and clone size are taken from that table; D and trimming were inferred from the DNA. The sample has about 150,000 clones; 85% to 90% are singletons. The specimen was peripheral blood. The J gene is TRBJ1-1, the V gene TRBV27, with a weak D call TRBD1 (5 bases). The origin of this receptor is a man in his late teens or twenties with COVID-19, enrolled during active disease. The CDR3 loop reads CASSLSGGRNTEAFF. In DNA, the CDR3 is TGTGCCAGCAGTTTATCGGGGGGTAGAAACACTGAAGCTTTCTTT.